This TCR beta chain was identified in a study of CD8 T cells in Susac syndrome. FACS was used to enrich TEMRA cells, whereas the CD8+ and CD4+ T cells were obtained by negative isolation. Random hexamers were used to reverse transcribe an amount of roughly 0.45 to 1 ug RNA. TCRdb passed the immunoSEQ multiplex PCR reads through MiXCR, listing each CDR3 protein once. Of 210,000 or so distinct CDR3 sequences listed, 92% are singletons. The CDR3 covers 17 residues. Trimming left V 4 bases short and J 8 bases short, with 24 bases between. Germline values: CDR1 MNHEY, CDR2 SMNVEV (reference sequence). The rearrangement joins TRBV27 to TRBJ1-5; a possible D gene is TRBD1 (5 bases). This TCR was sampled from a human donor with multiple sclerosis. Material for sequencing was CD8+ T cells from PBMCs. This CDR3 is CASSSLPPDSTLEPQHF. As DNA, the CDR3 is TGTGCCAGCAGTTCTCTCCCTCCCGACAGCACCCTCGAGCCCCAGCATTTT.